This passage covers 7 T cell receptor beta chains from one sample sequenced in a study of early T cells in non-severe SARS-CoV-2 infection. TCRdb reanalysed the 5' RACE reads using MiXCR and keeps one entry per CDR3 protein. The sample lists tens of thousands of distinct CDR3 sequences, approximately 13% seen once, with roughly 8.7% in the top ten. Sequences were obtained from whole blood. These receptors all stem from an adult who was a healthcare worker with PCR-confirmed SARS-CoV-2 infection or an uninfected control (not recorded which).

The rearrangement uses TRBV11-2 and TRBJ1-1; no reliable D call. CDR3 size: 13 residues. Trimming removed 8 bases at V and 4 bases at J, with 14 bases between. Germline V gene sequence: CDR1 SGHAT, CDR2 FQNNGV. The CDR3 bases are TGTGCCAGCGGCTCAGAGTTAACCACTGAAGCTTTCTTT. This sequence encodes CASGSELTTEAFF.

The CDR3 here is CASSSRERSYNEQFF. The CDR3 DNA is TGTGCCAGTAGCTCGCGGGAGAGATCCTACAATGAGCAGTTCTTC. This chain joins TRBV19 and TRBJ2-1; the match to TRBD2 covers 7 bases. Germline V gene data show CDR1 as LNHDA and CDR2 as SQIVND (reference sequence). With V trimmed by 6 bases and J by 1 base, 6 bases remained unmatched. The CDR3 length is 15 residues.

The rearrangement joins TRBV2 to TRBJ2-3; D remains unclear. Germline CDR1 is SNHLY and CDR2 is FYNNEI. This CDR3 is 13 amino acids long. V lost 1 base to trimming and J lost 9 bases, with 11 bases between them. This CDR3 reads CASSEVASSTQYF. DNA for the CDR3: TGTGCCAGCAGTGAAGTGGCTTCCTCAACGCAGTATTTT. Together with reference TRBV2 and TRBJ2-3, the CDR3 gives the full variable domain: EPEVTQTPSHQVTQMGQEVILRCVPISNHLYFYWYRQILGQKVEFLVSFYNNEISEKSEIFDDQFSVERPDGSNFTLKIRSTKLEDSAMYFCASSEVASSTQYFGPGTRLTVL.

The chain combines TRBV25-1 with TRBJ2-7; D is ambiguous. Germline V gene sequence: CDR1 MGHDK, CDR2 SYGVNS. The CDR3 spans 13 residues. Trimming cost V 0 bases and J 6 bases, with 9 bases left between them. The CDR3 loop reads CASSEYTSTEQYF. Here the CDR3 DNA reads TGTGCCAGCAGTGAATATACGAGTACCGAGCAGTACTTC.

This clonotype was seen a few times. The genes are TRBV19 and TRBJ2-7, with 11 bases fitting TRBD2. Germline V gene sequence: CDR1 LNHDA, CDR2 SQIVND (reference sequence). The CDR3 extends over 20 amino acids. The V and J ends lost 4 bases and 0 bases, in that order; junction bases with no gene match: 17. The CDR3 region is CASSTHNWTSGFFPSYEQYF. Here the CDR3 DNA reads TGTGCCAGTAGTACCCACAACTGGACTAGCGGGTTTTTCCCCTCCTACGAGCAGTACTTC.

The gene calls are TRBV6-5 and TRBJ1-1; 7 bases are a match to TRBD1. Germline CDR1 reads MNHEY; CDR2 reads SVGAGI. Trimming took 5 bases from V and 3 from J; bases not matched to a gene: 3. This CDR3 is 13 amino acids long. In nucleotides, the CDR3 is TGTGCCAGCAGTAACAGGGGCGACACTGAAGCTTTCTTT. It yields the protein CASSNRGDTEAFF.

This clonotype occurred a few times. The rearrangement uses TRBV6-1 and TRBJ2-7; the D is unclear. The V gene lost 0 bases and the J gene lost 1 base, with 4 bases spanning the gap. The CDR3 contains 13 residues. Germline V CDR1 and CDR2: MNHNS, SASEGT. CDR3 nucleotide sequence: TGTGCCAGCAGTGAAGCGCGATCCTACGAGCAGTACTTC. Protein sequence: CASSEARSYEQYF.